What follows is one TCR beta chain and its context. The sample comes from a study of monozygotic twins with inflammatory bowel disease. Looked up from germline, CDR1 is SGHRS and CDR2 is YFSETQ. The CDR3 covers 15 residues. There were eight separate reactions per sample in which cDNA was made. Reprocessing the 5' RACE reads, TCRdb reports a single entry for every CDR3 protein and omits DNA. Its listing shows 300,000 to 350,000 distinct CDR3 sequences. The sample taken for sequencing was blood. This TCR was sampled from a human donor with ulcerative colitis or Crohn's disease, or a healthy co-twin of an affected twin (not recorded which). V and J are TRBV5-1 and TRBJ2-7; TCRdb names TRBD1, which stays unverified in the absence of DNA. The CDR3 region is CASSSVTGGIYEQYF. Supplemented by reference TRBV5-1 and TRBJ2-7, the full variable domain reads KAGVTQTPRYLIKTRGQQVTLSCSPISGHRSVSWYQQTPGQGLQFLFEYFSETQRNKGNFPGRFSGRQFSNSRSEMNVSTLELGDSALYLCASSSVTGGIYEQYFGPGTRLTVT.